What follows are 10 T cell receptor beta chains derived from one specimen sequenced in a study of Graves' ophthalmopathy and Graves' hyperthyroidism. Transcripts of RNA were the source for amplifying TCR beta CDR3 regions. HTBI primers were used in a first-round RT-PCR, which preceded a second-round multiplex PCR. TCRdb re-called the multiplex PCR reads through MiXCR, storing one row per CDR3 protein. Of about 1.2 million distinct CDR3 sequences listed, about two fifths were seen once; the top ten hold 11%. Sequencing was performed on peripheral blood or thyroid tissue (not recorded which). The receptors were gathered from an adult man with Graves' hyperthyroidism.

This clonotype was observed many times. The rearrangement links TRBV20-1 to TRBJ1-1, with unresolved D. The CDR3 covers 12 residues. V was clipped by 6 bases and J by 6 bases, with 14 bases between them. The germline CDR1 and CDR2 sequences are DFQATT and SNEGSKA (reference sequence). Written as DNA, the CDR3 is TGCAGTGCCTACACCCCTGGAGCTGAAGCTTTCTTT. Translation gives CSAYTPGAEAFF.

This clonotype was seen only a few times. The CDR3 coding sequence is TGTGCCACCAGCGAGGGAACTAGCGGGATCACCGGGGAGCTGTTTTTT. Translating gives CATSEGTSGITGELFF. This chain joins TRBV15 and TRBJ2-2, with 10 bases matching TRBD2. V was pared by 5 bases and J by 4 bases, with 7 bases of the junction left unmatched. The CDR3 covers 16 residues. CDR1 and CDR2 (germline): LNHNV, YYDKDF (reference sequence). The full variable domain, completed using reference TRBV15 and TRBJ2-2, is DAMVIQNPRYQVTQFGKPVTLSCSQTLNHNVMYWYQQKSSQAPKLLFHYYDKDFNNEADTPDNFQSRRPNTSFCFLDIRSPGLGDTAMYLCATSEGTSGITGELFFGEGSRLTVL.

This clonotype was counted ten times or more. The chain recombines TRBV7-6 with TRBJ2-5; D possibly matches TRBD1 or TRBD2 (6 bases each). In germline, CDR1 is SGHVS, CDR2 FNYEAQ. V gave up 5 bases and J gave up 6 bases, with 19 bases separating them. The CDR3 is 15 residues long. The CDR3 nucleotides read TGTGCCAGCAGCCAGGGGAGGATGCTCCTGAAGACCCAGTACTTC. This gives the protein CASSQGRMLLKTQYF.

In its sample, this clonotype was seen once. This sequence joins TRBV29-1 and TRBJ2-7; D perhaps matches TRBD2 (6 bases). Germline-derived CDR1 and CDR2 are SQVTM and ANQGSEA. V was shortened by 4 bases and J by 4 bases, with 11 bases between the two germline ends. CDR3 length: 12 residues. CDR3 sequence: CSVGDSQYEQYF. CDR3 DNA sequence: TGCAGCGTTGGGGACTCCCAATACGAGCAGTACTTC.

This clonotype has a count of ten or more. The chain links TRBV7-2 to TRBJ2-7, with 7 bases that match TRBD2. CDR1 and CDR2 from the germline V gene are SGHTA and FQGNSA. With V trimmed by 5 bases and J by 2 bases, 6 bases remained unmatched. There are 14 residues in the CDR3. CDR3 amino acids: CASSINSGPYEQYF. The CDR3 coding sequence is TGTGCCAGCAGCATTAATAGCGGGCCCTACGAGCAGTACTTC.

This clonotype has a count of ten or more. The V call is TRBV7-2, the J call TRBJ1-6, with D possibly being TRBD1 (6 bases). Deletions cut 5 bases from V and 5 bases from J, with 16 bases between. This CDR3 contains 16 residues. The germline V gene encodes CDR1 SGHTA and CDR2 FQGNSA. The CDR3 DNA sequence: TGTGCCAGCAGCGCCCGGACCAGGGGACATAATTCACCCCTCCACTTT. This sequence encodes CASSARTRGHNSPLHF.

This chain uses TRBV10-2 with TRBJ2-7; tentative D call: TRBD2 (5 bases). Trimming left V 4 bases short and J 2 bases short, with 15 bases between. Germline-derived CDR1 and CDR2 are WSHSY and SAAADI. The CDR3 contains 15 residues. The CDR3 DNA follows: TGCGCCAGCAGTGCCGGTCTAGCAGCACCCTACGAGCAGTACTTC. It encodes CASSAGLAAPYEQYF.

Note on this clonotype: Being one base from a much bigger clone, this may be a read error. The chain couples TRBV15 to TRBJ2-2; the D is unclear. The CDR3 is 18 residues long. CDR1 and CDR2 (germline): LNHNV, YYDKDF (reference sequence). Trimming pared 0 bases from V and 3 bases from J, leaving 17 bases between. The CDR3 loop is CATSRDPVVSADTGELFF. In DNA, the CDR3 is TGTGCCACCAGCAGAGATCCAGTAGTAAGTGCGGACACCGGGGAGCTGTTTTTT. Based on the CDR3 plus reference TRBV15 and TRBJ2-2, the full variable domain is DAMVIQNPRYQVTQFGKPVTLSCSQTLNHNVMYWYQQKSSQAPKLLFHYYDKDFNNEADTPDNFQSRRPNTSFCFLDIRSPGLGDTAMYLCATSRDPVVSADTGELFFGEGSRLTVL.

For this clonotype: This may be a read error, as it is one base from a much larger clone. The rearrangement joins TRBV7-8 to TRBJ1-2, with 9 bases identical to TRBD1. Looked up from germline, CDR1 is SGHVS and CDR2 is FQNEAQ. CDR3 length equals 16 residues. The CDR3 region has the DNA TGTGCCAGCAGCATAGTGGGGGGACAGGGTGACTATGGCTACGCCTTC. Translated: CASSIVGGQGDYGYAF.

V and J are TRBV25-1 and TRBJ1-2, with 11 positions matching TRBD1. Germline V gene data show CDR1 as MGHDK and CDR2 as SYGVNS. This CDR3 has 15 residues. V lost 0 bases, J lost 8 bases, and 5 bases stayed unmatched. The CDR3 DNA follows: TGTGCCAGCAGTGAATATCAGGGACAGGGGGTCGGCTACACCTTC. Encoded protein: CASSEYQGQGVGYTF.